This is a list of T cell receptor beta chains from one sample in a study of CXCR3-negative and CXCR3-positive naive CD8 T cells. TCRdb reanalyzed the 5' RACE reads, giving one entry per CDR3 protein sequence and no DNA. The sample holds about 90,000 distinct CDR3 sequences. The specimen was naive CXCR3+ CD8+ T cells from blood. These receptors all come from a human donor in good health. Some clones in this sample may be carry-over from other donors' samples. CDR3s include the opening cysteine and the closing phenylalanine or tryptophan. Fields, in order: V gene, J gene, CDR3 protein.

TRBV5-8	TRBJ2-7	CASSHRVGNLAWDEQYF
TRBV4-1	TRBJ1-5	CASSQSRSNQPQHF
TRBV28	TRBJ2-1	CASSLADSSYNEQFF
TRBV7-9	TRBJ2-1	CASSPPEGGQRNEQFF
TRBV12-3/TRBV12-4	TRBJ1-5	CASSPGQGGNQPQHF
TRBV28	TRBJ1-4	CASSLLGTALNEKLFF
TRBV28	TRBJ2-1	CASISDRQSSYNEQFF
TRBV7-2	TRBJ1-1	CASSHREGTEAFF
TRBV30	TRBJ2-7	CAWSDSDPYEQYF
TRBV7-9	TRBJ1-1	CASSFQTANTEAFF
TRBV6-6	TRBJ2-7	CASSTVDVSYEQYF
TRBV9	TRBJ2-3	CASSPRDAPDTQYF